One sample yielded the 19 T cell receptor beta chains listed below, sequenced in a study of T cell repertoires in cytomegalovirus infection. TCRdb re-derived calls from the reads in MiXCR, one entry per CDR3 protein. Of 310,000 or so distinct CDR3 sequences listed, around 9.6% were seen once; the top ten hold about 2.3%. Sequenced input: PBMCs. The receptor set was obtained from a human donor in good health (CMV status not recorded). Some clones in this sample may be carry-over from other donors' samples.

The chain employs TRBV2 and TRBJ2-3, with D perhaps given as TRBD1 or TRBD2 (6 bases each). V lost 6 bases and J lost 11, with 30 bases in between. The CDR3 spans 17 residues. Germline V lookup: CDR1 SNHLY, CDR2 FYNNEI. The CDR3 spells CASRDVRDNGAGGKQYF. In DNA, the CDR3 is TGTGCCAGCAGGGACGTTAGGGACAACGGGGCCGGAGGGAAGCAGTATTTT.

This clonotype was detected many times. V and J are TRBV14 and TRBJ2-3, with 9 bases aligning to TRBD2. Losses at the gene ends were 8 bases for V and 2 bases for J; bases not matched to a gene: 11. Looked up from germline, CDR1 is SGHDN and CDR2 is FVKESK. This CDR3 spans 16 amino acids. CDR3 nucleotide sequence: TGTGCCAGCTCATGGACTAGCGTCGATCTCACAGATACGCAGTATTTT. Protein product: CASSWTSVDLTDTQYF.

This clonotype was seen repeatedly, ten times or more. The chain joins TRBV5-1 to TRBJ1-2; D possibly corresponds to TRBD1 (6 bases). Germline CDR1 SGHRS, CDR2 YFSETQ. V shed 0 bases and J shed 7 bases, with 16 bases lying between them. The CDR3 extends over 15 amino acids. In DNA form, the CDR3 reads TGCGCCAGCAGCTTGGCGGACCTACAGGGAATTGGCTACACCTTC. Translated, it gives CASSLADLQGIGYTF.

This clonotype came up many times. The chain has TRBV6-1 and TRBJ2-2; TRBD1 matches at 7 bases. CDR3 length: 16 amino acids. Germline V CDR1 and CDR2: MNHNS, SASEGT. Trimming took 6 bases from V and 7 from J; bases not matched to a gene: 14. CDR3 DNA sequence: TGTGCCAGCAGCTCGAGCTTACAGGGGACGAGCGGGGAGCTGTTTTTT. Translated: CASSSSLQGTSGELFF.

The rearrangement joins TRBV29-1 to TRBJ2-3; TRBD2 aligns across 8 bases. Germline trimming cut 7 bases from V and 4 bases from J; bases unmatched to any gene: 13. This CDR3 is built from 15 residues. Germline-derived CDR1 and CDR2 are SQVTM and ANQGSEA. Written as DNA, the CDR3 is TGCAGCGCGGGGGACCACGGGAGGGGCGCAGATACGCAGTATTTT. The encoded protein is CSAGDHGRGADTQYF.

The V gene is TRBV5-1, the J gene TRBJ2-5; no reliable D call. V was clipped by 4 bases and J by 5 bases, with 15 bases between them. Germline-derived CDR1 and CDR2 are SGHRS and YFSETQ. The CDR3 has 14 residues. This CDR3 reads CASSGETFLETQYF. The DNA for the CDR3 is TGCGCCAGCAGCGGCGAAACGTTTTTGGAGACCCAGTACTTC.

This clonotype was counted at least ten times. The J gene is TRBJ2-3, the V gene TRBV6-2 or TRBV6-3; the D call may be TRBD1 or TRBD2 (5 bases each). The CDR3 totals 14 residues. CDR1 MNHEY and CDR2 SVGEGT come from the germline V gene. V was cut by 7 bases and J by 2 bases, with 13 bases left in between. CDR3 region: CASTDEGYTDTQYF. The CDR3, as DNA: TGTGCCAGCACCGACGAGGGGTACACAGATACGCAGTATTTT.

The rearrangement joins TRBV27 to TRBJ2-3; D is possibly TRBD1 (6 bases). The CDR3 spans 17 residues. The V gene lost 4 bases and the J gene lost 4 bases, with 21 bases spanning the gap. Germline V lookup: CDR1 MNHEY, CDR2 SMNVEV (reference sequence). CDR3 amino acids: CASSSDRTPRAPDTQYF. The DNA of the CDR3 is TGTGCCAGCAGTTCCGACAGGACCCCCCGGGCTCCAGATACGCAGTATTTT.

This chain links TRBV20-1 with TRBJ1-6; D not certain. Germline V gives CDR1 DFQATT, CDR2 SNEGSKA (reference sequence). CDR3 length: 15 residues. V lost 2 bases and J lost 13, with 21 bases in between. The CDR3 spells CSARRSYGERGPLHF. The CDR3 coding sequence is TGCAGTGCTAGAAGGAGTTACGGGGAGAGAGGTCCCCTCCACTTT.

The J gene is TRBJ2-1, the V gene TRBV14, with D perhaps matching TRBD2 (5 bases). This CDR3 is 14 amino acids long. The V gene's germline CDR1 is SGHDN and CDR2 FVKESK. V was clipped by 6 bases and J by 9 bases, with 18 bases between them. The CDR3 reads CASRSAGGGSEQFF. The CDR3 DNA sequence: TGTGCCAGCAGGTCTGCTGGAGGAGGCAGTGAGCAGTTCTTC.

This clonotype was counted ten times or more. This chain links TRBV14 with TRBJ2-3, with D perhaps TRBD1 or TRBD2 (5 bases each). Germline V gene lookup returns CDR1 SGHDN and CDR2 FVKESK. The CDR3 spans 15 residues. V lost 2 bases, J lost 3 bases, and 12 bases lay in between. The CDR3 spells CASSQTSGPTDTQYF. DNA for the CDR3: TGTGCCAGCAGCCAAACGTCGGGGCCGACAGATACGCAGTATTTT.

This rearrangement joins TRBV18 to TRBJ2-1; 7 bases align to TRBD1. Per the germline V gene, CDR1 is KGHSH and CDR2 is LQKENI. This CDR3 is built from 16 residues. V dropped 6 bases and J dropped 2; count of bases not matched to a gene: 10. The CDR3 region has the DNA TGTGCCAGCTCTCCCTACAGGGGAAACACCTACAATGAGCAGTTCTTC. This translates into CASSPYRGNTYNEQFF.

The rearrangement uses TRBV28 and TRBJ1-6, with D unclear. V was cut by 2 bases and J by 2 bases, with 1 base left in between. CDR1 is MDHEN, CDR2 SYDVKM, per germline. The CDR3 totals 13 residues. CDR3 in amino acids: CASSLPYNSPLHF. The CDR3 DNA reads as TGTGCCAGCAGTTTACCCTATAATTCACCCCTCCACTTT.

CDR3 DNA sequence: TGTGCCAGCAGCCTGGACCCGGGACCCTATGGCTACACCTTC. This gives the protein CASSLDPGPYGYTF. The genes are TRBV6-2 or TRBV6-3 and TRBJ1-2; a weak D match, TRBD1 (5 bases). This CDR3 spans 14 amino acids. Trimming removed 6 bases at V and 4 bases at J, with 15 bases between. Germline V lookup: CDR1 MNHEY, CDR2 SVGEGT.

Many counts were recorded for this clonotype. The V gene is TRBV28, the J gene TRBJ2-1; D is unclear. Germline values: CDR1 MDHEN, CDR2 SYDVKM. V lost 3 bases and J 3 bases, leaving 15 bases between the germline ends. The CDR3 contains 16 residues. CDR3 sequence reads: CASSLETALFYNEQFF. CDR3 in DNA: TGTGCCAGCAGTTTGGAGACTGCACTTTTCTACAATGAGCAGTTCTTC.

At least ten counts were recorded for this clonotype. The rearrangement links TRBV7-6 to TRBJ2-1; 13 bases are a match to TRBD2. Germline CDR1 SGHVS, CDR2 FNYEAQ. Trimming at V came to 5 bases and at J to 5 bases, leaving 6 bases not matched to a gene. CDR3 length: 16 residues. The CDR3 loop is CASSRELAGGDNEQFF. The CDR3 coding sequence is TGTGCCAGCAGCAGGGAACTAGCGGGGGGGGACAATGAGCAGTTCTTC.

Only a few counts were recorded for this clonotype. A much more abundant neighbour one base away suggests this may be a read error. The CDR3 protein is CASSLEGRGSPLHF. CDR3 in DNA: TGTGCCAGCAGCTTAGAAGGCAGGGGGTCACCCCTCCACTTT. The chain is built from TRBV13 and TRBJ1-6; 7 positions match TRBD1. This CDR3 contains 14 residues. Germline assignment: CDR1 PRHDT and CDR2 FYEKMQ (reference sequence). The junction had 4 bases not matched to a gene; V was cut back by 1 base and J by 10 bases.

This clonotype was found many times. The J gene is TRBJ1-1, the V gene TRBV7-9; D is unresolved. This CDR3 spans 13 amino acids. Germline CDR1 is SEHNR and CDR2 is FQNEAQ (reference sequence). Deletions cut 3 bases from V and 1 base from J, with 6 bases between. The CDR3 nucleotides are TGTGCCAGCAGCTTTACCGCGAACACTGAAGCTTTCTTT. This gives the protein CASSFTANTEAFF.

The J gene is TRBJ1-1, the V gene TRBV20-1, with D tentatively TRBD1 (5 bases). Germline V CDR1 and CDR2: DFQATT, SNEGSKA (reference sequence). This CDR3 has 11 amino acids. Trimming cost V 2 bases and J 7 bases, with 8 bases left between them. DNA for the CDR3: TGCAGTGCTAGACGCCAGGGTGAAGCTTTCTTT. Amino acid sequence: CSARRQGEAFF.